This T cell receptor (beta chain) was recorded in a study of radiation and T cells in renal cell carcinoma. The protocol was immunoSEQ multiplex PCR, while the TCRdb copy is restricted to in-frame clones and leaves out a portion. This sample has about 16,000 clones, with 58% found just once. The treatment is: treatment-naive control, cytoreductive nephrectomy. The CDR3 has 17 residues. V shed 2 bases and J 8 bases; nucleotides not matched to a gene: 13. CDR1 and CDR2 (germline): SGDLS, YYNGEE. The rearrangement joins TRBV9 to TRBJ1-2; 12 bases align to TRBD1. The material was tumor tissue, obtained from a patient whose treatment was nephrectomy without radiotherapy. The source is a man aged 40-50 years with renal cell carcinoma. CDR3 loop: CASSVGTGGVGSWGYTF. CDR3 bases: TGTGCCAGCAGCGTCGGGACAGGGGGCGTAGGGTCGTGGGGCTACACCTTC.